The TCR beta chain under discussion was sequenced for a study of blood T cell repertoires in COVID-19. On the study more broadly: Some COVID-19 samples were acute and others convalescent; all came from the United States, Italy and Spain. The cDNA or gDNA used as material had been derived from T cells, B-cell-depleted T cells, or PBMCs.

The V gene's germline CDR1 is LNHDA and CDR2 SQIVND (reference sequence). V shed 6 bases and J 4 bases; nucleotides not matched to a gene: 6. The CDR3 extends over 15 amino acids. Per the study methods: Amplified reference gene primers provided the basis for estimating nucleated cell counts. Sequenced by immunoSEQ multiplex PCR; TCRdb stores in-frame clones only, minus some. The V and J calls and the clone size are those of that table, but D and trimming were determined from the DNA. This sample has about 220,000 clones, with approximately 85% found just once. This sequence was found in a man in his fifties or sixties who had recovered from COVID-19. The chain is built from TRBV19 and TRBJ2-1; 10 bases fit TRBD2. Sample: peripheral blood. The CDR3 DNA reads TGTGCCAGTAGCTCAGCGGGAGGGAAATACAATGAGCAGTTCTTC. Protein sequence: CASSSAGGKYNEQFF.